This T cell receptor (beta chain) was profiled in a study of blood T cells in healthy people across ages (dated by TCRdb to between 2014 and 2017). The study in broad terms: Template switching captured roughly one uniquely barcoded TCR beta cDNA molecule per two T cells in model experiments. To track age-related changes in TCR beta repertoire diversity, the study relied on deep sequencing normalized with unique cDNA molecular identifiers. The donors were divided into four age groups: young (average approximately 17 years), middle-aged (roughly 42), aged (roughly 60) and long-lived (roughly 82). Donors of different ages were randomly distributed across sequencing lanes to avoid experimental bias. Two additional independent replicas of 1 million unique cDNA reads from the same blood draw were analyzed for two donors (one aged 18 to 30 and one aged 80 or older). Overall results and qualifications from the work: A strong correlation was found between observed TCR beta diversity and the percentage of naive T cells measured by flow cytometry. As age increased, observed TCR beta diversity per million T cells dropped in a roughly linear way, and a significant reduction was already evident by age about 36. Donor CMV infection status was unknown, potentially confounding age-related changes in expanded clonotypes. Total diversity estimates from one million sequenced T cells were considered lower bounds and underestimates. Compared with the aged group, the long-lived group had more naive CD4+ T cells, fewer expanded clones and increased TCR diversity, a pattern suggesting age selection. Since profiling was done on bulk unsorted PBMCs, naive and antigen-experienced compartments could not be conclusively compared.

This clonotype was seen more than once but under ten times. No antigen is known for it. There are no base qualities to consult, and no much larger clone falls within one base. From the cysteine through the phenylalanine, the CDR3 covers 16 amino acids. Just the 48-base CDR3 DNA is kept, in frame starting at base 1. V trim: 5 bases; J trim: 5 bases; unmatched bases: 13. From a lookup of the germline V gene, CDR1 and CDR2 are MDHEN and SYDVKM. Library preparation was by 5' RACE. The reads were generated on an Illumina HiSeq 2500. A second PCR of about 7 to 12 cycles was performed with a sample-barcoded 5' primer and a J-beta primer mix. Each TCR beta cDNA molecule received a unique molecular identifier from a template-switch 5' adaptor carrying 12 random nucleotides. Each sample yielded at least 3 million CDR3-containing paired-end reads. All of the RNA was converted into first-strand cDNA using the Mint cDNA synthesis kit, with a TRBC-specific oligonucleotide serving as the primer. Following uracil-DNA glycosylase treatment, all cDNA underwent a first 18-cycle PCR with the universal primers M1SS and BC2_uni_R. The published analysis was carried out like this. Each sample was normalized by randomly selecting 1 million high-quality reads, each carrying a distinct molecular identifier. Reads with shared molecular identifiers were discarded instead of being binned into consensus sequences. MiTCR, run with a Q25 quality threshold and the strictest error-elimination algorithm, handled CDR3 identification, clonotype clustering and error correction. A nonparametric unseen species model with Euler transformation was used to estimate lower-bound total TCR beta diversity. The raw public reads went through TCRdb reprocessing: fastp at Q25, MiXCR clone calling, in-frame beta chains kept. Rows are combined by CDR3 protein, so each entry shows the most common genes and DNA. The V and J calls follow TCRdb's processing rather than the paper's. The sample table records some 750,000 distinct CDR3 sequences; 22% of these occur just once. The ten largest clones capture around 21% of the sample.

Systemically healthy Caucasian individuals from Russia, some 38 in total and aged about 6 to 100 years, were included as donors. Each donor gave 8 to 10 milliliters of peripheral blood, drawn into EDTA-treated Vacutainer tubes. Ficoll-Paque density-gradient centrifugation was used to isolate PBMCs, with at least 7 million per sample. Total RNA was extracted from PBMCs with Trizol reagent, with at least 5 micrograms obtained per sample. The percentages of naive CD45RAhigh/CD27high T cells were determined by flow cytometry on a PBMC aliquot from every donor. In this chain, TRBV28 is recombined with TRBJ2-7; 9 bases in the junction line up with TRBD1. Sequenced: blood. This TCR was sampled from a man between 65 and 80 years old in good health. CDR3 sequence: CASSNPTGTGSHEQYF. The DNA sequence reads TGTGCCAGCAGTAACCCCACCGGGACAGGGTCGCACGAGCAGTACTTC. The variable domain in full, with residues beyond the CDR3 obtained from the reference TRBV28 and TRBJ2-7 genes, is DVKVTQSSRYLVKRTGEKVFLECVQDMDHENMFWYRQDPGLGLRLIYFSYDVKMKEKGDIPEGYSVSREKKERFSLILESASTNQTSMYLCASSNPTGTGSHEQYFGPGTRLTVT.